This T cell receptor beta chain came from a study of cytomegalovirus exposure and HLA in healthy donors. The study ran its PCR with 60 Vbeta and 13 Jbeta primers. TCRdb's table, derived via immunoSEQ multiplex PCR, lists solely in-frame clones and lacks some. The sample includes around 150,000 clones, about 80% of them seen just once. The CDR3 contains 13 residues. After removal of 8 bases from V and 4 bases from J, the junction contained 5 bases not matched to a gene. Looked up from germline, CDR1 is LGHNA and CDR2 is YNFKEQ. Worth noting for this clone: Its specificity is unknown.

Findings and caveats of the study: In all likelihood, a cluster of highly shared sequence variants was a sequencing artifact.

The specimen was PBMCs. This receptor was taken from a man between 18 and 35 years old in good health and CMV-seropositive. The chain is built from TRBV4-2 and TRBJ2-1; 7 positions agree with TRBD1. CDR3 nucleotide sequence: TGTGCCAGCGGCAGGGGACAGTACAATGAGCAGTTCTTC. It encodes CASGRGQYNEQFF.